The text below deals with one T cell receptor (beta chain). As yet, its antigen is unknown. Sample time point: baseline pretreatment blood. Treatment specified: 15 Gy SBRT to primary tumor, nephrectomy 4 weeks later. This CDR3 has 14 amino acids. V was clipped by 1 base and J by 10 bases; unmatched bases: 7. The germline V gene encodes CDR1 LGHNT and CDR2 FRNRAP. These data belong to a study of radiation and T cells in renal cell carcinoma. Study in general: Nephrectomy followed 15 Gy stereotactic body radiation by 4 weeks. Study-wide results and caveats: No pretreatment tumor biopsies were available for baseline clonotypes.

Using immunoSEQ multiplex PCR, the repertoire was profiled, and TCRdb retains in-frame clones only, with some absent. The data show around 94,000 clones, 70% to 90% seen once. Sample: blood, taken from a patient whose treatment included radiotherapy and nephrectomy. The sequence was obtained from a man in his fifties or sixties with renal cell carcinoma. This chain joins TRBV12-5 and TRBJ1-1; 9 bases match TRBD1. The CDR3 DNA reads as TGTGCTAGTGGTTTGGCTCCGGGACAGGGTCTAGCTTTCTTT. Protein product: CASGLAPGQGLAFF.